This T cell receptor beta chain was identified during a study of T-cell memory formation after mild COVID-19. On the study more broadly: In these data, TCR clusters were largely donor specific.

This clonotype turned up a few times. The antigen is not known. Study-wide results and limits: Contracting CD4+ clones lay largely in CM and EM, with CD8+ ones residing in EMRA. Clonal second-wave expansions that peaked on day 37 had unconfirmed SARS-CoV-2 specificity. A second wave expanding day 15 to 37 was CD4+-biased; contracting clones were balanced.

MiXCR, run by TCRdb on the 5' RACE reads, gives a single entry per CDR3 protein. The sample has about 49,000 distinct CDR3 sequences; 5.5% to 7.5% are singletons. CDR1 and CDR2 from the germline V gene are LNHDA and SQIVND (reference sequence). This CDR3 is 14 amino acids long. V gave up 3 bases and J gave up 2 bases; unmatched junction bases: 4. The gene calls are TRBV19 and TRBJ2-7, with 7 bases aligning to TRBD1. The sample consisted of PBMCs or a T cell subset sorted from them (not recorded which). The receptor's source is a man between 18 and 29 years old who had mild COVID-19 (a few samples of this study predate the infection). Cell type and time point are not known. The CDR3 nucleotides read TGTGCCAGTAGTATTGGGACAGTTACCTACGAGCAGTACTTC. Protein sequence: CASSIGTVTYEQYF.